This T cell receptor beta chain stems from a study of immune characterization of retroperitoneal liposarcoma. Germline CDR1 and CDR2: MNHNS and SASEGT. CDR3 length: 15 residues. TCRdb re-analysed the PCR reads in MiXCR, keeping a single row per CDR3 protein. The table records thousands of distinct CDR3 sequences, roughly 39% of them present only once. This TCR was sampled from a male donor with retroperitoneal liposarcoma. The chain uses TRBV6-1 and TRBJ1-1; D is unresolved. The closer fit of TRBJ2-1 to the DNA end suggests the J call may be wrong. Sequencing was carried out using tumor tissue. CDR3 amino acids: CASSPRRTENNEQFF. Written as DNA, the CDR3 is TGTGCCAGCAGCCCTCGAAGGACGGAAAACAATGAGCAGTTCTTC.